This T cell receptor (beta chain) was documented in a study of long-term antiretroviral therapy in people with HIV. Assay version v3.0 of immunoSEQ was used, and it was run at survey level. Profiling relied on immunoSEQ multiplex PCR, and the TCRdb table lists in-frame clones only, not all of them. The top ten hold roughly 8% of the sample, which has more than 15,000 clones, approximately 85% seen once. The United States was where all participants with HIV were treated. V was trimmed by 3 bases and J by 1 base, leaving 14 bases between them. From germline, CDR1 is LGHNA and CDR2 YSLEER. This CDR3 has 16 amino acids.

Sequenced material: unsorted PBMCs, taken at the start of antiretroviral therapy. This TCR was sampled from a man aged 25-45 years with HIV. The V call is TRBV4-3, the J call TRBJ2-3; weak D call: TRBD1 (6 bases). CDR3: CASSQQQGFGTDTQYF. CDR3 nucleotides: TGCGCCAGCAGCCAGCAACAGGGATTCGGCACAGATACGCAGTATTTT.